This T cell receptor (beta chain) was sequenced during a study of blood T cells in healthy people across ages. Study-wide background: Template switching recovered approximately one barcoded beta molecule for every two T cells.

Deletions cut 4 bases from V and 12 bases from J, with 16 bases between. The germline V gene has CDR1 SGHDT and CDR2 YYEEEE. CDR3 length equals 12 residues. General study points: Unsorted PBMC input precluded a conclusive naive versus antigen-experienced comparison. More naive CD4+ cells and higher diversity marked long-lived donors relative to aged donors.

PCR was performed a second time for 7 to 11 cycles using a sample-barcoded 5' primer and a J-beta primer mix. Every individual sample yielded 2.5 million or more paired-end reads (each containing CDR3). TCRdb recomputed calls from the 5' RACE reads with MiXCR, one row per CDR3 protein. Of around 870,000 distinct CDR3 sequences listed, about 30% are singletons. This clonotype was detected ten times or more. Its antigen is undetermined. The specimen sequenced was blood. This clonotype originated in an elderly woman in good health. This chain joins TRBV5-6 and TRBJ1-2, with D hard to call. Written as DNA, the CDR3 is TGTGCCAGCAGCATGCAGCACCCTAAGAACACCTTC. This gives the protein CASSMQHPKNTF. The complete variable domain, with remaining parts taken from reference TRBV5-6 and TRBJ1-2, reads DAGVTQSPTHLIKTRGQQVTLRCSPKSGHDTVSWYQQALGQGPQFIFQYYEEEERQRGNFPDRFSGHQFPNYSSELNVNALLLGDSALYLCASSMQHPKNTFGSGTRLTVV.